The 3 T cell receptor beta chains in this list originate from one sample, sequenced in a study of T-cell reconstitution after alpha-beta-depleted transplantation in children. The TCRbeta library was prepared with unique molecular identifiers. Each CDR3 protein is one row after TCRdb ran MiXCR on the PCR reads. The table lists over 550,000 distinct CDR3 sequences, roughly 10% of them singletons, with about 4.2% in the top ten. This material consisted of PBMCs from the stem cell graft donor, taken from the stem cell graft. These receptors were obtained from a human donor who donated a stem cell graft to a child with acute myeloid leukemia.

The chain combines TRBV7-6 with TRBJ2-5, with 7 bases identical to TRBD2. Germline V gene lookup returns CDR1 SGHVS and CDR2 FNYEAQ. The CDR3 is made up of 18 amino acids. Trimming took 5 bases from V and 1 from J; bases not matched to a gene: 16. The CDR3 is CASSLVTSRPVSQETQYF. Written as DNA, the CDR3 is TGTGCCAGCAGCCTAGTGACTAGCAGGCCTGTCTCCCAAGAGACCCAGTACTTC.

This chain links TRBV29-1 with TRBJ1-1; 8 positions match TRBD1. Germline CDR1 SQVTM, CDR2 ANQGSEA. The CDR3 length is 13 residues. Trimming at V came to 7 bases and at J to 1 base, leaving 5 bases not matched to a gene. The CDR3 DNA is TGCAGCGACCGGACAGGGACGAACACTGAAGCTTTCTTT. This sequence encodes CSDRTGTNTEAFF.

This clonotype was counted only a few times. V usage is TRBV12-3 or TRBV12-4 and J usage is TRBJ2-5; tentative D call: TRBD2 (6 bases). The CDR3 extends over 17 amino acids. The germline V and J ends were trimmed by 6 bases and 4 bases, with 24 bases remaining between them. The CDR3 DNA sequence: TGTGCCAGCAGCACCGATGCTGGGTGGGGGGTTGCAGAGACCCAGTACTTC. Encoded protein: CASSTDAGWGVAETQYF.